Shown below are 18 T cell receptor beta chains from a single sample sequenced in a study of tumor-infiltrating lymphocytes in primary liver carcinoma. Unsorted whole blood served as the source of blood RNA, and germline DNA was extracted as well. From around 520 ng of total RNA, TCR beta-specific cDNA was reverse-transcribed using a constant-region primer. Nested multiplex PCR, run for three rounds with slightly modified ARM-PCR, yielded TCR beta libraries. TRBV1-TRBV30 forward and Cbeta reverse primers drove the first two roughly 10-cycle rounds. TCRdb ran MiXCR on the multiplex PCR reads and lists one entry per CDR3 protein. Here the sample spans over 250,000 distinct CDR3 sequences, roughly three fifths being singletons. The sequenced sample was peripheral blood. The receptor set was obtained from a young woman with primary liver carcinoma and hepatitis B virus infection.

This clonotype was seen many times. This chain uses TRBV11-2 with TRBJ2-1; tentatively, D is TRBD2 (6 bases). The CDR3 sequence is 14 residues long. Germline values: CDR1 SGHAT, CDR2 FQNNGV. The V gene lost 1 base and the J gene lost 9 bases, with 13 bases spanning the gap. CDR3 sequence: CASSLGYLGGEQFF. The CDR3 coding sequence is TGTGCCAGCAGCTTAGGCTATCTGGGAGGTGAGCAGTTCTTC.

This clonotype was seen repeatedly, ten times or more. CDR3: CASGTSGRNEQFF. The DNA of the CDR3 is TGTGCCAGCGGGACTAGCGGGAGAAATGAGCAGTTCTTC. This rearrangement joins TRBV11-2 to TRBJ2-1; 14 bases line up with TRBD2. With 8 bases clipped from V and 7 bases from J, the junction kept 1 base outside the gene matches. CDR3 length: 13 amino acids. Germline assignment: CDR1 SGHAT and CDR2 FQNNGV.

In this sample, this clonotype turned up a few times. The genes are TRBV5-1 and TRBJ2-7, with 8 bases matching TRBD1. Germline CDR1 SGHRS, CDR2 YFSETQ. The CDR3 has 15 residues. The junction had 8 bases not matched to a gene; V was cut back by 4 bases and J by 2 bases. The CDR3 sequence: CASSPGTGIAYEQYF. The CDR3 coding sequence is TGCGCCAGCAGCCCCGGGACAGGAATCGCCTACGAGCAGTACTTC.

The chain joins TRBV29-1 to TRBJ1-2; no reliable D call. The CDR3 is 12 residues long. Germline V lookup: CDR1 SQVTM, CDR2 ANQGSEA. With 4 bases removed from V and 5 bases from J, the gap between germline ends came to 11 bases. CDR3 residues: CSVVVGSYGYTF. CDR3 DNA sequence: TGCAGCGTTGTTGTAGGTTCGTATGGCTACACCTTC.

The DNA of the CDR3 is TGTGCCAGCAGGCGTCCAGTATCCGATAACAATCAGCCCCAGCATTTT. It is translated as CASRRPVSDNNQPQHF. The V call is TRBV6-1, the J call TRBJ1-5; the D is unclear. Germline-derived CDR1 and CDR2 are MNHNS and SASEGT. This CDR3 has 16 residues. V lost 6 bases and J lost 3, with 18 bases in between.

The gene calls are TRBV7-9 and TRBJ2-3; D remains unclear. This CDR3 is 14 amino acids long. Germline CDR1 and CDR2: SEHNR and FQNEAQ (reference sequence). Trimming took 2 bases from V and 0 from J, leaving 6 bases between them. The CDR3 DNA is TGTGCCAGCAGCTTAACAGACAGCACAGATACGCAGTATTTT. Amino acid sequence: CASSLTDSTDTQYF.

This clonotype was seen ten or more times. The V call is TRBV12-3 or TRBV12-4, the J call TRBJ2-3; unclear D gene. The CDR3 totals 13 residues. Trimming shortened V by 3 bases and J by 4 bases, and 8 bases separated the two germline ends. The CDR3 DNA sequence: TGTGCCAGCAGTTTGTTCTTGGCAGATACGCAGTATTTT. Translating it yields CASSLFLADTQYF.

This clonotype appeared a single time. A much larger clone lies one base from this, so it may be a read error. The chain has TRBV6-5 and TRBJ2-1; TRBD1 might be the D (6 bases). V was cut by 0 bases and J by 9 bases, with 18 bases left in between. Per the germline V gene, CDR1 is MNHEY and CDR2 is SVGAGI. The CDR3 is made up of 16 amino acids. The CDR3 here is CASSYSGNRVGIEQFF. The CDR3 bases are TGTGCCAGCAGTTACTCGGGTAACAGGGTCGGGATTGAGCAGTTCTTC.

J is TRBJ1-5 and V is TRBV12-3 or TRBV12-4; 9 bases map to TRBD1. The CDR3 contains 16 residues. With 5 bases clipped from V and 1 base from J, the junction kept 6 bases outside the gene matches. Here the CDR3 reads CASSMPGTGSNQPQHF. DNA for the CDR3: TGTGCCAGCAGTATGCCCGGGACAGGGAGCAATCAGCCCCAGCATTTT.

This clonotype came up once. It may be a read error: a sequence one base away is much more abundant. J is TRBJ1-1 and V is TRBV4-3; D gene ambiguous. The CDR3 totals 16 residues. Per germline, CDR1 LGHNA and CDR2 YSLEER. For the CDR3, the DNA is TGCCCCAGCAGCCAAGATCGAGGGCAGATGAACACTGAAGCTTTCTTT. Translated, it gives CPSSQDRGQMNTEAFF.

A note on this clonotype: An end of the junction differs from the germline gene, which may be a read error. V usage is TRBV14 and J usage is TRBJ1-1; D is perhaps TRBD1 (5 bases). CDR1 is SGHDN and CDR2 is FVKESK in the germline V gene. The CDR3 contains 14 residues. The chain's CDR3 is CASSQAGGTGRALF. The CDR3 region has the DNA TGTGCCAGCAGCCAAGCCGGGGGTACGGGAAGAGCTCTCTTT.

The V and J genes are TRBV2 and TRBJ2-1; D remains ambiguous. CDR1 and CDR2 (germline): SNHLY, FYNNEI. This CDR3 contains 14 residues. Here the CDR3 reads CAGTPSLSNNEQFF. For the CDR3, the DNA is TGTGCTGGCACCCCCTCCCTTTCTAACAATGAGCAGTTCTTC. The full variable domain, in which reference TRBV2 and TRBJ2-1 provide the parts outside the CDR3, is EPEVTQTPSHQVTQMGQEVILRCVPISNHLYFYWYRQILGQKVEFLVSFYNNEISEKSEIFDDQFSVERPDGSNFTLKIRSTKLEDSAMYFCAGTPSLSNNEQFFGPGTRLTVL.

Note on this clonotype: A much larger clone lies a single base off, so this may be a read error. For the CDR3, the DNA is TGTACCAGCAGCCAAGTTTTAGCTAGCGGGAGTGATACGCAGTATTTT. It codes for CTSSQVLASGSDTQYF. The chain uses TRBV4-2 and TRBJ2-3; 10 bases agree with TRBD2. Germline CDR1 reads LGHNA; CDR2 reads YNFKEQ. The length of the CDR3 is 16 residues.

Worth noting for this clonotype: A much more abundant neighbour one base away suggests this may be a read error. The V and J genes are TRBV5-6 and TRBJ2-5; 10 nucleotides line up with TRBD2. Germline V gives CDR1 SGHDT, CDR2 YYEEEE. The CDR3 sequence is 17 residues long. V lost 0 bases, J lost 7 bases, and 12 bases stayed unmatched. The chain's CDR3 is CASSLGSGRAFFGTQYF. The DNA of the CDR3 is TGTGCCAGCAGCTTGGGCAGCGGGAGGGCCTTTTTTGGGACCCAGTACTTC.

The sample holds many counts of this clonotype. J is TRBJ2-6 and V is TRBV11-1; tentatively, D is TRBD1 (5 bases). The CDR3 loop spans 15 amino acids. CDR1 and CDR2 from the germline V gene are SGHAT and FQDESV (reference sequence). V was clipped by 5 bases and J by 1 base, with 9 bases between them. The CDR3 protein is CASSSDSSGANVLTF. The CDR3, as DNA: TGTGCCAGCAGCAGCGACAGTTCTGGGGCCAACGTCCTGACTTTC.

Note on this clonotype: It may be a read error: a sequence one base away is much more abundant. J is TRBJ2-7 and V is TRBV6-1; D call uncertain. This CDR3 spans 14 amino acids. V lost 2 bases and J 0 bases, leaving 8 bases between the germline ends. Germline CDR1 is MNHNS and CDR2 is SASEGT. This CDR3 is CASSEMADSYEQYV. The CDR3, as DNA: TGTGCCAGCAGTGAAATGGCTGACTCCTACGAGCAGTACGTC.

This clonotype has a handful of counts. This rearrangement joins TRBV5-4 to TRBJ2-7, with TRBD2 matching 7 bases. The CDR3 has 14 amino acids. Trimming took 0 bases from V and 6 from J; bases not matched to a gene: 6. Germline lookup yields CDR1 SGHNT and CDR2 YYREEE (reference sequence). CDR3 nucleotide sequence: TGTGCCAGCAGCTTGGCTTCCCCGGGGGGCGAGCAGTACTTC. This encodes CASSLASPGGEQYF.

This clonotype came up many times. The rearrangement uses TRBV6-2 or TRBV6-3 and TRBJ2-1; 8 nucleotides line up with TRBD2. CDR1 and CDR2 from the germline V gene are MNHEY and SVGEGT. This CDR3 spans 16 amino acids. V lost 4 bases, J lost 4 bases, and 9 bases stayed unmatched. The CDR3 DNA reads as TGTGCCAGCAGTTCCCCCGGGACTAGAGGATACAATGAGCAGTTCTTC. Residues: CASSSPGTRGYNEQFF.